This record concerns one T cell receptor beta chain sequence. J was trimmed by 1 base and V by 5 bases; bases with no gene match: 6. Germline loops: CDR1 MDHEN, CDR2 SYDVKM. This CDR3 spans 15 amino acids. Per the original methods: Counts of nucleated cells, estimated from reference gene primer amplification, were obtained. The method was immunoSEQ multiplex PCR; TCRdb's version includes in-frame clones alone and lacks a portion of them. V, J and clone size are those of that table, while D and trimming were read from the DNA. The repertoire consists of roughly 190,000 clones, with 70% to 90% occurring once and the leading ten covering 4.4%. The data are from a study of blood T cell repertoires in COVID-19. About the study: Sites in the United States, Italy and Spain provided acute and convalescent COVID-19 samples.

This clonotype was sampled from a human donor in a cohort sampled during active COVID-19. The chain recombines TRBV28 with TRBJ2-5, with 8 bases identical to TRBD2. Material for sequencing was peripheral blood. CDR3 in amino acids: CASSPRTSFQETQYF. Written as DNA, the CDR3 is TGTGCCAGCAGTCCTCGGACTAGCTTCCAAGAGACCCAGTACTTC.